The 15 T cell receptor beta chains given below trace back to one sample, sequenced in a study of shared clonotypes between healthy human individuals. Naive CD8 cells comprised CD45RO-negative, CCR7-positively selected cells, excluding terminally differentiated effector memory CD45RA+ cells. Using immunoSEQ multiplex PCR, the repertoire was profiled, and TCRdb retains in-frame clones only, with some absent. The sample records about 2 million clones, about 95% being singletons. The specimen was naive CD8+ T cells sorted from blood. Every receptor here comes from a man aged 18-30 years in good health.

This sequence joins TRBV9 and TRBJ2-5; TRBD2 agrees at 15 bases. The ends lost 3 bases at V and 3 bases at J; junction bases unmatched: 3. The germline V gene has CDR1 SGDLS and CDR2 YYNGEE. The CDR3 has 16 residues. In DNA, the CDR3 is TGTGCCAGCAGCGGGGGACTAGCGGGAGGTGAAGAGACCCAGTACTTC. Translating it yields CASSGGLAGGEETQYF.

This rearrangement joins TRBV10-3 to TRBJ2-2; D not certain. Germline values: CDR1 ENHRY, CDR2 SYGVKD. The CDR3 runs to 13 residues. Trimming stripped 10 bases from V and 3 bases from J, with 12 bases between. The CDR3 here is CATQIVDTGELFF. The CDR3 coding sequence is TGTGCCACCCAGATCGTTGACACCGGGGAGCTGTTTTTT.

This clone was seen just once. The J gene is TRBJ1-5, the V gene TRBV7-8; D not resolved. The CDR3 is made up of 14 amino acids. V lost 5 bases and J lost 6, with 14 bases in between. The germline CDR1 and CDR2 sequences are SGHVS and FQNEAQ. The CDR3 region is CASSQGIEVQPQHF. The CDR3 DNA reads TGTGCCAGCAGCCAAGGGATAGAGGTTCAGCCCCAGCATTTT.

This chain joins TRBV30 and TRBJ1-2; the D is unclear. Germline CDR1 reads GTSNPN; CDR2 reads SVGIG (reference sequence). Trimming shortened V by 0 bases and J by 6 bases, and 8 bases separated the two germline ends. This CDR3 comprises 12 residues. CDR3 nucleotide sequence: TGTGCCTGGAGTGTCGGGGTTGATGGCTACACCTTC. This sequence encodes CAWSVGVDGYTF.

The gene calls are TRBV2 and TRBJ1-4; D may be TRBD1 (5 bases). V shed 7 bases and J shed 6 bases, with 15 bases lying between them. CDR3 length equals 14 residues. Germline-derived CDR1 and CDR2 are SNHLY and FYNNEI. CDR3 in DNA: TGTGCCAGCACTCAGAGGGGCTGGGATGAAAAACTGTTTTTT. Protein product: CASTQRGWDEKLFF.

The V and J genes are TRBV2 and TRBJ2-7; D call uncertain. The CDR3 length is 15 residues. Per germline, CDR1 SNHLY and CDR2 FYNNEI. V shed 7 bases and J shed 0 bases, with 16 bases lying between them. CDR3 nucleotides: TGTGCCAGCACCCCCTCGGCGGAAAGCTCCTACGAGCAGTACTTC. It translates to CASTPSAESSYEQYF.

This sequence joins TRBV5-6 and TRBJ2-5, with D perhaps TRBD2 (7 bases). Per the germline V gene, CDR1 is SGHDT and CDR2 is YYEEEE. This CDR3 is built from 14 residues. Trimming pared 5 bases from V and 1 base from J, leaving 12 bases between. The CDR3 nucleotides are TGTGCCAGCAGTCCGGGGGGCGCCCAAGAGACCCAGTACTTC. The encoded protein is CASSPGGAQETQYF.

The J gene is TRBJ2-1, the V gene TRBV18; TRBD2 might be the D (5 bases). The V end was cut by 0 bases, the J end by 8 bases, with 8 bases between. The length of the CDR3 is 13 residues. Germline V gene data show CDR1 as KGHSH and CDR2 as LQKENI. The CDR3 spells CASSPPLLDEQFF. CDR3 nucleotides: TGTGCCAGCTCACCACCGCTACTAGATGAGCAGTTCTTC.

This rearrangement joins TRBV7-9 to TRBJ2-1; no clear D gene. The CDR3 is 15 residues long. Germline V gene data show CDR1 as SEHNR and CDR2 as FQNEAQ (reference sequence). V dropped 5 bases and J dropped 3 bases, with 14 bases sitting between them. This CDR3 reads CASSPPIKNYNEQFF. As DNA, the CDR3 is TGTGCCAGCAGCCCCCCCATCAAGAACTACAATGAGCAGTTCTTC.

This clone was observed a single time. The CDR3 DNA sequence: TGTGCCAGCAGCTTAAATAGCCGGGACAGGAGCGGCTACACCTTC. This encodes CASSLNSRDRSGYTF. The chain couples TRBV7-3 to TRBJ1-2; 8 nucleotides line up with TRBD1. The CDR3 is 15 residues long. The germline gives CDR1 SGHTA, CDR2 FQGTGA. V lost 1 base, J lost 8 bases, and 9 bases stayed unmatched. Full variable domain (missing parts from reference TRBV7-3 and TRBJ1-2): GAGVSQTPSNKVTEKGKYVELRCDPISGHTALYWYRQSLGQGPEFLIYFQGTGAADDSGLPNDRFFAVRPEGSVSTLKIQRTERGDSAVYLCASSLNSRDRSGYTFGSGTRLTVV.

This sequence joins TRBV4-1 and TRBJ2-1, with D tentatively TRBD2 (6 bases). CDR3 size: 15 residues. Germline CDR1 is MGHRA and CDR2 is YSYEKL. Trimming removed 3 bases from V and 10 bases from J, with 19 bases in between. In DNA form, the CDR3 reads TGCGCCAGCAGCCAGAGTCAAACTAGCCGCAGAGAGCAGTTCTTC. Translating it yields CASSQSQTSRREQFF.

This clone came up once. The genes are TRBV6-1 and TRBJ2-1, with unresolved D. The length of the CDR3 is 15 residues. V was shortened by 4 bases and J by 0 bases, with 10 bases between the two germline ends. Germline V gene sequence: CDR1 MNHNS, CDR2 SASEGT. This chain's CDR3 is CASSGHESSYNEQFF. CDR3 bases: TGTGCCAGCAGTGGCCACGAATCCTCCTACAATGAGCAGTTCTTC.

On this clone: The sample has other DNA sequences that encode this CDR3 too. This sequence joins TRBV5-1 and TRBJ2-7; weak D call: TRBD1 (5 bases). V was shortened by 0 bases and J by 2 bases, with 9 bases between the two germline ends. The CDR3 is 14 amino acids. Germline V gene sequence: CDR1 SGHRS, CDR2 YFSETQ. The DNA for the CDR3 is TGCGCCAGCAGCTTGGGGGGCAGGACCTACGAGCAGTACTTC. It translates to CASSLGGRTYEQYF. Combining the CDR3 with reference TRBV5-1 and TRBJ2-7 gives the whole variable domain KAGVTQTPRYLIKTRGQQVTLSCSPISGHRSVSWYQQTPGQGLQFLFEYFSETQRNKGNFPGRFSGRQFSNSRSEMNVSTLELGDSALYLCASSLGGRTYEQYFGPGTRLTVT.

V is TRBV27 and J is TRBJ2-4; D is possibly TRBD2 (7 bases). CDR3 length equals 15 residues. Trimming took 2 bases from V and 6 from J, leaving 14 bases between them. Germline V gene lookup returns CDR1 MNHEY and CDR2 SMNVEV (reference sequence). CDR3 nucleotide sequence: TGTGCCAGCAGTTTAGTGAGGGGGGGCGTAAACATTCAGTACTTC. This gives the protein CASSLVRGGVNIQYF.

The CDR3, as DNA: TGTGCCATTGGGACAGGGGGAGAGACCCAGTACTTC. Protein sequence: CAIGTGGETQYF. V usage is TRBV10-3 and J usage is TRBJ2-5, with 11 bases that match TRBD1. Germline V gene lookup returns CDR1 ENHRY and CDR2 SYGVKD. V was clipped by 9 bases and J by 4 bases; unmatched bases: 1. The CDR3 loop spans 12 amino acids.